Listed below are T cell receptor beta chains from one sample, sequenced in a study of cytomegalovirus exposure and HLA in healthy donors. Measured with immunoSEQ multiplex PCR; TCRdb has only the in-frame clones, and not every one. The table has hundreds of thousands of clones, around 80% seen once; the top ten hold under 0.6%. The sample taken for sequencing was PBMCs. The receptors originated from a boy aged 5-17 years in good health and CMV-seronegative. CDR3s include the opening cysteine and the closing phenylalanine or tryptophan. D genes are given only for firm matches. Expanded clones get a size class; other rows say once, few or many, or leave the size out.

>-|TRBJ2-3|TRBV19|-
TGTGCCAGTAGTATTACACTGGGGCCCACAGATACGCAGTATTTT
CASSITLGPTDTQYF
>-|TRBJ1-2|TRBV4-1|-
TGCGCCAGCAGCCAACCAGGATTAGGGGGAAATGGCTACACCTTC
CASSQPGLGGNGYTF
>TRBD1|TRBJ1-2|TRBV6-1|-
TGTGCCAGCAGTTCGACAGGGGAGTATTATGGCTACACCTTC
CASSSTGEYYGYTF
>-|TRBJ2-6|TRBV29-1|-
TGCAGCGTTATAGGGGGGGGGTACGGGGCCAACGTCCTGACTTTC
CSVIGGGYGANVLTF
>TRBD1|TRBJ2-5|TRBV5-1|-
TGCGCCAGCAGCTTGGACCCGGGACAGCAAGAGACCCAGTACTTC
CASSLDPGQQETQYF
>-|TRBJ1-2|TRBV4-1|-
TGCGCCAGCAGCCAAGTTTGGCCCTATGGCTACACCTTC
CASSQVWPYGYTF
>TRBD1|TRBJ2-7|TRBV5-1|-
TGCGCCAGCAGCTCAGGACAGGGCCCCTACGAGCAGTACTTC
CASSSGQGPYEQYF
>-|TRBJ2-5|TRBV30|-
TGTGCCTGGAGTGTAAGACAGTCAACCCGAGAGACCCAGTACTTC
CAWSVRQSTRETQYF
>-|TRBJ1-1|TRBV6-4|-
TGTGCCAGCAGTGTCGGGGGGGCTTACACTGAAGCTTTCTTT
CASSVGGAYTEAFF
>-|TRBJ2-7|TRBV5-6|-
TGTGCCAGCAGCTTAATACGGAGGGACTCCTACGAGCAGTACTTC
CASSLIRRDSYEQYF
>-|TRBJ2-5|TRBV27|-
TGTGCCAGCAGTTCGGGTGTAGAGACCCAGTACTTC
CASSSGVETQYF
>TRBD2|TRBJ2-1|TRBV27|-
TGTGCCAGCAGGCGAGGAAGCGGGATAAATGAGCAGTTCTTC
CASRRGSGINEQFF
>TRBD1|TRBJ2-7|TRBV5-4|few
TGTGCCAGCAGCCAATCGACAGGGACCCTCTACGAGCAGTACTTC
CASSQSTGTLYEQYF
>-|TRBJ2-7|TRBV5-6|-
TGTGCCAGCAGGGACAGCGGAGCCGGGACATCGGTCTACGAGCAGTACTTC
CASRDSGAGTSVYEQYF
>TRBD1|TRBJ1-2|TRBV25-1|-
TGTGCCAGCAGTGAACGGGACAGGGGGCTCATTCCCCATGGCTACACCTTC
CASSERDRGLIPHGYTF
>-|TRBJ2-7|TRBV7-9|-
TGTGCCAGCAGTTTGACAAGAGACTACGAGCAGTACTTC
CASSLTRDYEQYF
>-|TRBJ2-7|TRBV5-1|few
TGCGCCAGCAGCTACTTTGGACAGGGAGGGTACGAGCAGTACTTC
CASSYFGQGGYEQYF
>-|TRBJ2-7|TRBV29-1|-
TGCAGCGTTTACTCGACCGGAGGAGGCTACGAGCAGTACTTC
CSVYSTGGGYEQYF
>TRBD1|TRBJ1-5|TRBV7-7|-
TGTGCCAGCAGCCTGGACAGGGGACAGCCCCAGCATTTT
CASSLDRGQPQHF
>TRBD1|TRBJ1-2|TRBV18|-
TGTGCCAGCTCACCATGGACAGGCAACTATGGCTACACCTTC
CASSPWTGNYGYTF
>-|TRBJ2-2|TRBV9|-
TGTGCCAGCAGCGCTATTACGAACACCGGGGAGCTGTTTTTT
CASSAITNTGELFF
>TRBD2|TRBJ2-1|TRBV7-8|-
TGTGCCAGCAGCTTATATCTAGCGGGAGGCGGTGAGCAGTTCTTC
CASSLYLAGGGEQFF
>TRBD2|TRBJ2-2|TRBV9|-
TGTGCCAGCAGCGTAGGGGATAGCGGGAGGGCAGACACCGGGGAGCTGTTTTTT
CASSVGDSGRADTGELFF
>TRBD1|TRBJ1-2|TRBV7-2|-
TGTGCCAGCAGCCTCGGATTAGGCAGGGGGAAAGGCTACACCTTC
CASSLGLGRGKGYTF
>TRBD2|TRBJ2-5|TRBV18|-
TGTGCCAGCTCACCAAGATCGACTAGCGGGGGGGCAAAGACCCAGTACTTC
CASSPRSTSGGAKTQYF
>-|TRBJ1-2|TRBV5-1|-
TGCGCCAGCAGCAGAGATAACAGGAGTGGCTACACCTTC
CASSRDNRSGYTF
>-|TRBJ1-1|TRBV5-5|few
TGTGCCAGCAGCTCTAGGGGGGGCACTGAAGCTTTCTTT
CASSSRGGTEAFF
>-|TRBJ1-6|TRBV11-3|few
TGTGCCAGCAGCTTAAGAGGCTATTATAATTCACCCCTCCACTTT
CASSLRGYYNSPLHF
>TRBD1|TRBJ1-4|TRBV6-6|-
TGTGCCAGCAGCCGACAGGGGCCCTCAACTAATGAAAAACTGTTTTTT
CASSRQGPSTNEKLFF
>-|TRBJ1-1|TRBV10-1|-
TGCGCCACCTCCCCGCGGACAACCGGACATGAAGCTTTCTTT
CATSPRTTGHEAFF
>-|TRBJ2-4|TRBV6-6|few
TGTGCCAGCACCCCGGGGGTGGGGGGAAACATTCAGTACTTC
CASTPGVGGNIQYF
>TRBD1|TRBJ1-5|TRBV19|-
TGTGCCAGTAAGGGACAGGGGAGATTTGGCAATCAGCCCCAGCATTTT
CASKGQGRFGNQPQHF
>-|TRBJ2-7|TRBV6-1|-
TGTGCCAGCAGTGGGACGAGGGCCGACTACGAGCAGTACTTC
CASSGTRADYEQYF
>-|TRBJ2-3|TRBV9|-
TGTGCCAGCAGCGTAGAGCCTAGGCCGACAGATACGCAGTATTTT
CASSVEPRPTDTQYF
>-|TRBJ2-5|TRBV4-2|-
TGTGCCAGCAGCTCCCGACATACACCGCAAGAGACCCAGTACTTC
CASSSRHTPQETQYF
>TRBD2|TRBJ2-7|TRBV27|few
TGTGCCAGCAGCCGACTAGCGGGAGCGTACGAGCAGTACTTC
CASSRLAGAYEQYF
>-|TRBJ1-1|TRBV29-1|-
TGCAGCGTTGAAGATCGGGTGGCGAACACTGAAGCTTTCTTT
CSVEDRVANTEAFF
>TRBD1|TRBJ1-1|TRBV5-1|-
TGCGCCAGCAGCACCCACAGGGGCGGCACTGAAGCTTTCTTT
CASSTHRGGTEAFF
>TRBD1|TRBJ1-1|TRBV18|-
TGTGCCAGCTCTACTCGGACAGGGATCACTGAAGCTTTCTTT
CASSTRTGITEAFF
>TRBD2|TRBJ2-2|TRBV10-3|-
TGTGCCATCAGTCTTGCGGGGGGCCCCGGGGAGCTGTTTTTT
CAISLAGGPGELFF
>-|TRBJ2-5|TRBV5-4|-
TGTGCCAGCAGCTTAGAGGGCCTCCAAGAGACCCAGTACTTC
CASSLEGLQETQYF
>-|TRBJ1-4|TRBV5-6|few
TGTGCCAGCAGCTTGTCTTGGGGGGGCTTCAATGAAAAACTGTTTTTT
CASSLSWGGFNEKLFF
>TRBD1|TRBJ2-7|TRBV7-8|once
TGTGCCAGCAGCGTGGGACAGACTCTCTACGAGCAGTACTTC
CASSVGQTLYEQYF
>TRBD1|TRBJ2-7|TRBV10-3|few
TGTGCCATCAGTGACTCTTTGTATAACGGACAGGGGAAATACGAGCAGTACTTC
CAISDSLYNGQGKYEQYF
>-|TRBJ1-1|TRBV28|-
TGTGCCAGCAGGTCACGGGACTTCGGCACTGAAGCTTTCTTT
CASRSRDFGTEAFF
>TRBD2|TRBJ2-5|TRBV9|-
TGTGCCAGCAGCATCAGCGGAGCGGGGGAAGAGACCCAGTACTTC
CASSISGAGEETQYF
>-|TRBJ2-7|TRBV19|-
TGTGCCAGTAGTCCGAAGGAGGGGAGTGTTACCTACGAGCAGTACTTC
CASSPKEGSVTYEQYF
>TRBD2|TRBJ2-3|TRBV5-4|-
TGTGCCAGCAGCTGGGGGCTAGCGGGGAGCACAGATACGCAGTATTTT
CASSWGLAGSTDTQYF
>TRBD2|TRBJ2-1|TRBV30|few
TGTGCCTGGACCCTATCAACCGGGACTAGCGGATTCGTCCTAATGTACAATGAGCAGTTCTTC
CAWTLSTGTSGFVLMYNEQFF
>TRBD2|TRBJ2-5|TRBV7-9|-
TGTGCCAGCAGCTTCACCTGGCGGGGGGGCGAGACCCAGTACTTC
CASSFTWRGGETQYF
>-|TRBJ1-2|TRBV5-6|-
TGTGCCAGCAGCTTGATCGGTGGCTACACCTTC
CASSLIGGYTF
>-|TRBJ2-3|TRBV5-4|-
TGTGCCAGCAGCCCCACCCAGAGCACAGATACGCAGTATTTT
CASSPTQSTDTQYF
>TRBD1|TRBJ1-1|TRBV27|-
TGTGCCAGCAGTGAAGACAGGGGGCTTGATGGAGCTTTCTTT
CASSEDRGLDGAFF